This is a list of T cell receptor beta chains from one sample in a study of blood T cells in healthy people across ages. MiXCR, applied by TCRdb to the 5' RACE reads, yields one record per CDR3 protein. The table lists 630,000 or so distinct CDR3 sequences, 25% to 35% of them singletons. The specimen sequenced was blood. The receptors here all came from a woman of 80 years or more in good health. CDR3s include the opening cysteine and the closing phenylalanine or tryptophan. D genes are given only for firm matches. Clone size is not always given. Where it is, it says once, few, many or a class for expanded clones.

v_call,d_call,clone_size,j_call,cdr3_nt,cdr3_aa
TRBV27,.,few,TRBJ2-5,TGTGCCAGCAGTCAGACCCATGCGGGCAGTCAAGAGACCCAGTACTTC,CASSQTHAGSQETQYF
TRBV5-1,TRBD1,many,TRBJ1-2,TGCGCCAGCAGGCTGCCGGGACAGGGGCCCGAGGGCTACACCTTC,CASRLPGQGPEGYTF
TRBV5-1,TRBD2,few,TRBJ2-5,TGCGCCAGCAGCGACGGACTAGCGGGGCGGGTCAATGAGCAGTACTTC,CASSDGLAGRVNEQYF
TRBV11-2,.,many,TRBJ2-3,TGTGCCAGCAGCTTAGAGAACCCCACAGATACGCAGTATTTT,CASSLENPTDTQYF
TRBV20-1,.,many,TRBJ1-1,TGCAGGGGTATAGGGGAAGTGAACACTGAAGCTTTCTTT,CRGIGEVNTEAFF
TRBV6-6,TRBD2,many,TRBJ2-3,TGTGCCAGCAGCGAACTAGCGTCGAGCACAGATACGCAGTATTTT,CASSELASSTDTQYF
TRBV5-1,TRBD1,.,TRBJ1-1,TGCGCCAGCAGCGGACCACAGGGGTTGAACACTGAAGCTTTCTTT,CASSGPQGLNTEAFF
TRBV7-7,.,many,TRBJ2-1,TGTGCTAGCAGCTTAGATGGCAGACGCAATGAGCAGTTCTTC,CASSLDGRRNEQFF
TRBV6-6,TRBD2,.,TRBJ2-3,TGTGCCAGCAGTCCTAGCGGGAAGCACGATACGCAGTATTTT,CASSPSGKHDTQYF
TRBV5-1,TRBD1,.,TRBJ2-6,TGCGCCAGCGGACAGGGATCGAGCTCTGGGGCCAACGTCCGGACTTTC,CASGQGSSSGANVRTF
TRBV7-9,TRBD1,.,TRBJ2-1,TGTGCCAGCAAGGGGGCATCCTACAATGAGCAGTTCTTC,CASKGASYNEQFF
TRBV12-3/TRBV12-4,TRBD1,.,TRBJ1-3,TGTGCCAGCAGTTTAGCAGGGACAGGGGCTGGAAACACCATATATTTT,CASSLAGTGAGNTIYF
TRBV5-1,.,many,TRBJ2-1,TGCGCCAGCAGCTTGGGTACTAGCAACAATGAGCAGTTCTTC,CASSLGTSNNEQFF
TRBV20-1,TRBD2,many,TRBJ2-5,TGCAGTGCTAGCGGGGGGGCCGGGGAGACCCAGTACTTC,CSASGGAGETQYF
TRBV3-1,.,many,TRBJ1-2,TGTGCCAGCAGCTCACCTGGGATCCCCTATGGCTACACCTTC,CASSSPGIPYGYTF
TRBV6-6,.,many,TRBJ1-5,TGTGCCAGCAGTCAGGCCCTAGGGGGTTGGGGAAATCAGCCCCAGCATTTT,CASSQALGGWGNQPQHF
TRBV7-9,.,.,TRBJ2-5,TGTGCCAGCAGCGGAATCCGGGACGAGAAAGAGACCCAGTACTTC,CASSGIRDEKETQYF
TRBV5-6,TRBD2,many,TRBJ2-1,TGTGCCAGCAGCTTGGGGCTGGGACTAGCGGGGGGGCGGAACAATGAGCAGTTCTTC,CASSLGLGLAGGRNNEQFF
TRBV29-1,.,many,TRBJ1-2,TGCAGCGTTGAAAAAGCCGCCGGAACCCAGGATGGCTACACCTTC,CSVEKAAGTQDGYTF
TRBV5-1,TRBD1,few,TRBJ1-4,TGCGCCAGCAAACTTGGGGGACAGTCTAATGAAAAACTGTTTTTT,CASKLGGQSNEKLFF
TRBV10-3,.,few,TRBJ2-7,TGTGCCATCAGTGAAGGTTGGGGGTCGAGGGGGTACGAGCAGTACTTC,CAISEGWGSRGYEQYF
TRBV12-3/TRBV12-4,.,.,TRBJ1-1,TGTGCCAGCAGTTTATCGACGGGGCAAGAAGCTTTCTTT,CASSLSTGQEAFF
TRBV20-1,TRBD1,.,TRBJ2-5,TGCAGTGCAGAAGACAGGGCCAAGGGGACCCAGTACTTC,CSAEDRAKGTQYF
TRBV7-9,.,many,TRBJ2-3,TGTGCCAGCAGCAAGGGCCGCGCAGATACGCAGTATTTT,CASSKGRADTQYF
TRBV5-1,.,.,TRBJ1-2,TGCGCCAGCAGCTTGGATCTCCGGCGGAACTATGGCTACACCTTC,CASSLDLRRNYGYTF